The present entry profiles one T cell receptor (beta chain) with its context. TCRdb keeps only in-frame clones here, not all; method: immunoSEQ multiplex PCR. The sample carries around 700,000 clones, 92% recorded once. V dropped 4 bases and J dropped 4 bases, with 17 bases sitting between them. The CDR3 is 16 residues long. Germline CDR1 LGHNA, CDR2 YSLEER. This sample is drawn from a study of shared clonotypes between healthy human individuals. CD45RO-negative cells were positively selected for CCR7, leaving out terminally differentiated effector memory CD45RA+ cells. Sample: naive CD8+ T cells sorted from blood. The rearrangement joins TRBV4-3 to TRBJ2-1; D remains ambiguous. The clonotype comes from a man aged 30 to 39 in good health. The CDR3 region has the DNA TGCGCCAGCAGCCCACCCCGGGTGGGTACTTACAATGAGCAGTTCTTC. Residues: CASSPPRVGTYNEQFF.